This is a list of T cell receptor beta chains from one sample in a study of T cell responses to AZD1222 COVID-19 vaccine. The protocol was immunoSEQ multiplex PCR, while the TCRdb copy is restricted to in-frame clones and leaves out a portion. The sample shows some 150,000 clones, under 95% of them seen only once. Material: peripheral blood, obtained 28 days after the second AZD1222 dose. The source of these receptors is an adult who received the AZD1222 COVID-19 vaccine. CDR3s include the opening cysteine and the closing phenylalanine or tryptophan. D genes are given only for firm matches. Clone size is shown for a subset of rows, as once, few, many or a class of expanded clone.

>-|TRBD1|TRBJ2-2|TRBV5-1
CASRPPGTGETGELFF
TGCGCCAGCAGACCCCCGGGTACAGGGGAAACCGGGGAGCTGTTTTTT
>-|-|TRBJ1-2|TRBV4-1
CASSQEGVRDYGYTF
TGCGCCAGCAGCCAAGAAGGGGTACGAGACTATGGCTACACCTTC
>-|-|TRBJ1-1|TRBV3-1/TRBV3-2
CASSQGTDEAFF
TGTGCCAGCAGCCAAGGAACAGACGAAGCTTTCTTT
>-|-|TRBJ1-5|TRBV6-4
CASSNGVTGPQHF
TGTGCCAGCAGCAACGGGGTTACAGGGCCCCAGCATTTT
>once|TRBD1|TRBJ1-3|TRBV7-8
CASSLGTGGSGNTIYF
TGTGCCAGCAGCCTAGGGACAGGGGGCTCTGGAAACACCATATATTTT
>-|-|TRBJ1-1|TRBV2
CASSPPPRGTEAFF
TGTGCCAGCAGTCCTCCCCCACGGGGCACTGAAGCTTTCTTT
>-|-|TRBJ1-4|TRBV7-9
CASSLDGTTNEKLFF
TGTGCCAGCAGCCTCGATGGAACGACAAATGAAAAACTGTTTTTT
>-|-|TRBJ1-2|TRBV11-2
CASTEDRVWGREDGYTF
TGTGCCAGCACCGAGGACCGCGTCTGGGGTCGGGAAGATGGCTACACCTTC
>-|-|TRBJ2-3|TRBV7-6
CASSLGERRTDTQYF
TGTGCCAGCAGCTTAGGTGAGCGACGCACAGATACGCAGTATTTT
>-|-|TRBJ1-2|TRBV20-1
CSARTVYGYTF
TGCAGTGCTAGGACAGTCTATGGCTACACCTTC
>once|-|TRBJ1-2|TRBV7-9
CASSLGGTYGYTF
TGTGCCAGCAGCTTAGGGGGGACCTATGGCTACACCTTC
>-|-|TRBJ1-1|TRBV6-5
CASSYGAGRLSTEAFF
TGTGCCAGCAGTTACGGGGCAGGGAGGTTGAGCACTGAAGCTTTCTTT
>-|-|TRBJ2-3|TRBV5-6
CASSLPGMDTQYF
TGTGCCAGCAGCTTGCCCGGGATGGATACGCAGTATTTT
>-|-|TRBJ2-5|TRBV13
CASSRSRLQETQYF
TGTGCCAGCAGCCGTTCACGGCTGCAAGAGACCCAGTACTTC
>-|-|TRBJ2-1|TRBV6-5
CASSYSGVGDEQFF
TGTGCCAGCAGTTACTCAGGGGTTGGGGATGAGCAGTTCTTC
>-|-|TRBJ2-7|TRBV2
CASSEAEITGYEQYF
TGTGCCAGCAGTGAAGCCGAAATAACCGGGTACGAGCAGTACTTC
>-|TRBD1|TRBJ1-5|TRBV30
CAWSEQGGQPQHF
TGTGCCTGGAGTGAGCAGGGGGGTCAGCCCCAGCATTTT
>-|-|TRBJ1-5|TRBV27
CASSLVGTNQPQHF
TGTGCCAGCAGTTTGGTGGGAACCAATCAGCCCCAGCATTTT
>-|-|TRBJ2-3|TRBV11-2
CASSLGRGPKYTQYF
TGTGCCAGCAGCTTAGGACGGGGACCGAAGTATACGCAGTATTTT
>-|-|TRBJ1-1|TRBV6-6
CASSLGHTEAFF
TGTGCCAGCAGTTTGGGCCACACTGAAGCTTTCTTT
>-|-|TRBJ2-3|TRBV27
CASSRTVVSADTQYF
TGTGCCAGCAGCCGGACGGTGGTTAGTGCAGATACGCAGTATTTT
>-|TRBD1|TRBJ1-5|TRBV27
CASRGDSIGQPQHF
TGTGCCAGCAGGGGGGACAGCATCGGACAGCCCCAGCATTTT
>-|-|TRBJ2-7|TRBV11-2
CASSLVKGKSVYEQYF
TGTGCCAGCAGCTTAGTAAAGGGAAAATCGGTCTACGAGCAGTACTTC
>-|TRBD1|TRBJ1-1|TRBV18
CAFRQGKTEAFF
TGTGCATTTAGACAGGGAAAAACTGAAGCTTTCTTT
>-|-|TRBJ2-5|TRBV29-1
CSVERPPQETQYF
TGCAGCGTTGAAAGGCCGCCCCAAGAGACCCAGTACTTC
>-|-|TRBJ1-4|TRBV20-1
CSAAGGRKLFF
TGCAGTGCTGCGGGGGGGAGGAAACTGTTTTTT
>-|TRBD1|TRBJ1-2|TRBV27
CASSPRQGYGYTF
TGTGCCAGCAGTCCCCGACAGGGCTATGGCTACACCTTC
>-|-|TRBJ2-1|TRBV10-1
CASSANLSLYNEQFF
TGCGCCAGCAGCGCAAACTTGTCTCTCTACAATGAGCAGTTCTTC
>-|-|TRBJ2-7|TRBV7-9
CASSYGAVPGEQYF
TGTGCCAGCAGCTATGGAGCGGTCCCCGGTGAGCAGTACTTC
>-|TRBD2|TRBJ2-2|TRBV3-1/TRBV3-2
CASSLRERDGELFF
TGTGCCAGCAGCCTGCGGGAGCGGGACGGGGAGCTGTTTTTT
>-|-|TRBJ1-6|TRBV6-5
CASRTGSARNSPLHF
TGTGCCAGTCGTACAGGAAGTGCTAGGAATTCACCCCTCCACTTT
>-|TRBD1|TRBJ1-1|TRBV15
CATSRAQGVNTEAFF
TGTGCCACCAGCAGAGCCCAGGGGGTGAACACTGAAGCTTTCTTT
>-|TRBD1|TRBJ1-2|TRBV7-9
CASLPLQQGAYGYTF
TGTGCCAGCCTACCACTGCAACAGGGGGCGTATGGCTACACCTTC
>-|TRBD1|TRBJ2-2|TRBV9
CASSAYRGENTGELFF
TGTGCCAGCAGCGCCTACAGGGGCGAAAACACCGGGGAGCTGTTTTTT
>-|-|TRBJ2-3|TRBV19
CASAPIGLATDTQYF
TGTGCCAGTGCCCCTATTGGACTCGCCACAGATACGCAGTATTTT
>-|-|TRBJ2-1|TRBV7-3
CASSLNRKPYNEQFF
TGTGCCAGCAGCTTAAACAGGAAACCCTACAATGAGCAGTTCTTC
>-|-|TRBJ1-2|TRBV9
CASSLTWGSSNYGYTF
TGTGCCAGCAGCTTAACTTGGGGATCATCTAACTATGGCTACACCTTC
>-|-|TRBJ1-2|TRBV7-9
CASSLAQGRFGYTF
TGTGCCAGCAGCTTAGCGCAGGGGAGGTTTGGCTACACCTTC
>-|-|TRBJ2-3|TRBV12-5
CASGLDYRRVDSDTQYF
TGTGCTAGTGGTTTGGATTACAGGAGGGTTGATTCAGATACGCAGTATTTT
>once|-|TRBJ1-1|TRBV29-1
CSVGDRNTEAFF
TGCAGCGTCGGTGACAGGAACACTGAAGCTTTCTTT
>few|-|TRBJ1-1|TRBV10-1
CASSENLNTEAFF
TGCGCCAGCAGTGAGAACCTGAACACTGAAGCTTTCTTT
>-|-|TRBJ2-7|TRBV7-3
CASSLIQGGEQYF
TGTGCCAGCAGCTTGATACAGGGTGGCGAGCAGTACTTC
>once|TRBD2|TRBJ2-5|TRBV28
CASSPGLAGDEQETQYF
TGTGCCAGCAGTCCAGGACTAGCGGGAGATGAGCAAGAGACCCAGTACTTC
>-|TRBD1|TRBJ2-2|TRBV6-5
CASNRGNAGELFF
TGTGCCAGCAACAGGGGGAATGCCGGGGAGCTGTTTTTT
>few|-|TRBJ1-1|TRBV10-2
CASSDPTTPGGTEAFF
TGCGCCAGCAGTGACCCAACGACTCCCGGGGGCACTGAAGCTTTCTTT
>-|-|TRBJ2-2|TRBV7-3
CASSPPGTTGELFF
TGTGCCAGCAGCCCGCCCGGGACCACCGGGGAGCTGTTTTTT
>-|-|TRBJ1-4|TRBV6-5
CASSLDSSTNEKLFF
TGTGCCAGCAGTCTAGACAGTTCAACTAATGAAAAACTGTTTTTT
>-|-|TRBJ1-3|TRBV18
CASSPVGDSGNTIYF
TGTGCCAGCTCCCCCGTGGGGGACTCTGGAAACACCATATATTTT
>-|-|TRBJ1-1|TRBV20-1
CSAKGGVKAFF
TGCAGTGCCAAAGGAGGAGTTAAGGCTTTCTTT
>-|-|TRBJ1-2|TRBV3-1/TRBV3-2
CASSQLTGQDGYTF
TGTGCCAGCAGCCAACTAACGGGTCAGGATGGCTACACCTTC
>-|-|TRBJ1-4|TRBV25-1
CASSEGNEKLFF
TGTGCCAGCAGTGAGGGTAATGAAAAACTGTTTTTT
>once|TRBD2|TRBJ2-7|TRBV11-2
CASSRAGTSRHEQYF
TGTGCCAGCAGCCGAGCCGGGACTAGCCGGCACGAGCAGTACTTC
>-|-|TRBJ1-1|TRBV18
CASSPPSRDEEAFF
TGTGCCAGCTCACCACCCTCCCGGGACGAAGAAGCTTTCTTT